This paragraph reports one T cell receptor beta chain. The data derive from a study of blood T cell repertoires in COVID-19. Overall study context: Italy, Spain and the United States were the sources of the convalescent and acute COVID-19 samples. T cells, B-cell-depleted T cells, or PBMCs supplied cDNA or gDNA.

After removal of 3 bases from V and 0 bases from J, the junction contained 12 bases not matched to a gene. Germline V CDR1 and CDR2: LNHDA, SQIVND (reference sequence). The CDR3 spans 18 residues. In the original processing: By means of reference gene primer amplification, nucleated cell counts were estimated. Libraries were prepared by immunoSEQ multiplex PCR; TCRdb keeps only in-frame clonotypes and omits some of them. V and J calls and clone size are copied from that table; D and trimming were computed from the DNA. The repertoire consists of over 250,000 clones, with about 85% occurring once and the leading ten covering 13%.

Sequenced sample: peripheral blood. The chain is built from TRBV19 and TRBJ2-5; TRBD2 aligns across 8 bases. The sequence derives from a human donor in a cohort sampled during active COVID-19. As DNA, the CDR3 is TGTGCCAGTAGTATCGGGGGGGCGCCGACCTTATACCAAGAGACCCAGTACTTC. It is translated as CASSIGGAPTLYQETQYF. Using reference TRBV19 and TRBJ2-5 for the parts outside the CDR3, the full variable domain is DGGITQSPKYLFRKEGQNVTLSCEQNLNHDAMYWYRQDPGQGLRLIYYSQIVNDFQKGDIAEGYSVSREKKESFPLTVTSAQKNPTAFYLCASSIGGAPTLYQETQYFGPGTRLLVL.